The 28 T cell receptor beta chains given below trace back to one sample, sequenced in a study of early T cells in non-severe SARS-CoV-2 infection. TCRdb re-called the 5' RACE reads through MiXCR, storing one row per CDR3 protein. This table has approximately 71,000 distinct CDR3 sequences, 9.5% to 13% appearing once. The specimen sequenced was whole blood. The source is an adult who was a healthcare worker with PCR-confirmed SARS-CoV-2 infection or an uninfected control (not recorded which).

This clonotype was seen many times. This chain's CDR3 is CASSSAILAENNEQFF. DNA for the CDR3: TGTGCCAGCTCGTCAGCGATTCTAGCGGAGAACAATGAGCAGTTCTTC. V and J are TRBV18 and TRBJ2-1; TRBD2 agrees at 7 bases. V dropped 6 bases and J dropped 5; count of bases not matched to a gene: 13. Per the germline V gene, CDR1 is KGHSH and CDR2 is LQKENI. This CDR3 contains 16 residues.

This clonotype showed up many times. V is TRBV7-2 and J is TRBJ2-7, with 7 bases matching TRBD1. The V and J ends lost 4 bases and 6 bases, in that order; junction bases with no gene match: 9. CDR1 is SGHTA and CDR2 is FQGNSA in the germline V gene. This CDR3 region has 14 residues. As DNA, the CDR3 is TGTGCCAGCAGCTCCTTACAGGGGAAGGGCGAGCAGTACTTC. This encodes CASSSLQGKGEQYF. The full variable domain, with the rest looked up from reference TRBV7-2 and TRBJ2-7, is GAGVSQSPSNKVTEKGKDVELRCDPISGHTALYWYRQSLGQGLEFLIYFQGNSAPDKSGLPSDRFSAERTGGSVSTLTIQRTQQEDSAVYLCASSSLQGKGEQYFGPGTRLTVT.

In its sample, this clonotype was seen many times. The chain recombines TRBV2 with TRBJ2-1; TRBD2 matches 8 bases. J was trimmed by 5 bases and V by 5 bases; bases with no gene match: 8. This CDR3 contains 15 residues. CDR1 is SNHLY and CDR2 is FYNNEI in the germline V gene. The CDR3 protein is CASSPQLAVNNEQFF. The CDR3 DNA reads as TGTGCCAGCAGTCCCCAACTAGCGGTGAACAATGAGCAGTTCTTC.

This chain uses TRBV7-2 with TRBJ2-7; the D gene is possibly TRBD1 (6 bases). Per germline, CDR1 SGHTA and CDR2 FQGNSA. The CDR3 contains 15 residues. V lost 5 bases and J 4 bases, leaving 18 bases between the germline ends. DNA for the CDR3: TGTGCCAGCAGCGCCCGCCCGGGACACTCTTACGAGCAGTACTTC. Translation: CASSARPGHSYEQYF. Filled out from reference TRBV7-2 and TRBJ2-7, the complete variable domain reads GAGVSQSPSNKVTEKGKDVELRCDPISGHTALYWYRQSLGQGLEFLIYFQGNSAPDKSGLPSDRFSAERTGGSVSTLTIQRTQQEDSAVYLCASSARPGHSYEQYFGPGTRLTVT.

The V call is TRBV10-3, the J call TRBJ2-3, with D possibly TRBD1 on 5 matching bases. Germline V gene data show CDR1 as ENHRY and CDR2 as SYGVKD. The CDR3 runs to 15 residues. The V gene lost 3 bases and the J gene lost 0 bases, with 10 bases spanning the gap. The CDR3 protein is CAISETGFSTDTQYF. In DNA form, the CDR3 reads TGTGCCATCAGTGAAACAGGATTTAGCACAGATACGCAGTATTTT.

This clonotype was found many times. The rearrangement uses TRBV20-1 and TRBJ2-1; 10 positions agree with TRBD2. Germline CDR1 reads DFQATT; CDR2 reads SNEGSKA (reference sequence). This CDR3 contains 14 residues. Losses at the gene ends were 4 bases for V and 1 base for J; bases not matched to a gene: 1. Written as DNA, the CDR3 is TGCAGTGCTACTAGCGGGAGATCCTACAATGAGCAGTTCTTC. This encodes CSATSGRSYNEQFF.

The rearrangement joins TRBV2 to TRBJ2-7; the D gene is possibly TRBD1 (5 bases). V was pared by 7 bases and J by 5 bases, with 21 bases between. Germline V gives CDR1 SNHLY, CDR2 FYNNEI. This CDR3 is 15 amino acids long. The CDR3 sequence is CASTQGRDSTHEQYF. In nucleotides, the CDR3 is TGTGCCAGCACCCAGGGAAGGGATTCTACTCACGAGCAGTACTTC.

In its sample, this clonotype was seen a few times. V and J are TRBV6-2 or TRBV6-3 and TRBJ2-7; no reliable D call. The CDR3 has 16 amino acids. From germline, CDR1 is MNHEY and CDR2 SVGEGT. V was clipped by 5 bases and J by 0 bases, with 17 bases between them. The CDR3 nucleotides are TGTGCCAGCAGTGCCTTCCCCGCCAGGAGCTCCTACGAGCAGTACTTC. Protein product: CASSAFPARSSYEQYF.

This clonotype was seen ten or more times. The V and J genes are TRBV4-1 and TRBJ2-2; the D is unclear. The germline V gene encodes CDR1 MGHRA and CDR2 YSYEKL. CDR3 length: 16 residues. V lost 0 bases and J lost 6, with 14 bases in between. The CDR3, as DNA: TGCGCCAGCAGCCAAGAATCAAGGACCCCAGCCGGGGAGCTGTTTTTT. Its protein is CASSQESRTPAGELFF.

The gene calls are TRBV27 and TRBJ2-7, with TRBD1 as a possible D gene (5 bases). The CDR3 has 14 amino acids. Trimming removed 10 bases from V and 7 bases from J, with 23 bases in between. Germline V gene data show CDR1 as MNHEY and CDR2 as SMNVEV (reference sequence). As DNA, the CDR3 is TGTGCCACCCAGTCGACAGCTCCCTTGTATGAGCAGTACTTC. Amino acid sequence: CATQSTAPLYEQYF.

This clonotype was seen many times. This chain joins TRBV20-1 and TRBJ2-3, with 8 bases identical to TRBD2. The CDR3 totals 15 residues. J lost 1 base, V lost 0 bases, and 3 bases had no gene match. Germline CDR1 DFQATT, CDR2 SNEGSKA (reference sequence). CDR3 sequence reads: CSARDPGGGTDTQYF. The CDR3 DNA sequence: TGCAGTGCTAGAGATCCGGGAGGGGGCACAGATACGCAGTATTTT.

The CDR3 loop is CASQSGTTTDTQYF. CDR3 bases: TGTGCCAGCCAATCCGGGACCACTACAGATACGCAGTATTTT. This chain connects TRBV7-9 to TRBJ2-3, with D perhaps matching TRBD1 or TRBD2 (5 bases each). CDR1 SEHNR and CDR2 FQNEAQ come from the germline V gene (reference sequence). The CDR3 totals 14 residues. V gave up 8 bases and J gave up 3 bases, with 15 bases separating them. Looking up the rest from reference TRBV7-9 and TRBJ2-3 gives the full variable domain: DTGVSQNPRHKITKRGQNVTFRCDPISEHNRLYWYRQTLGQGPEFLTYFQNEAQLEKSRLLSDRFSAERPKGSFSTLEIQRTEQGDSAMYLCASQSGTTTDTQYFGPGTRLTVL.

This clonotype was detected ten times or more. The rearrangement uses TRBV12-3 or TRBV12-4 and TRBJ2-7; maybe TRBD2 (6 bases). This CDR3 has 12 amino acids. Deletions cut 3 bases from V and 6 bases from J, with 9 bases between. CDR3 DNA sequence: TGTGCCAGCAGTTTTAGGAGGGCCGAGCAGTACTTC. Protein product: CASSFRRAEQYF.

This clonotype was counted many times. This chain uses TRBV7-9 with TRBJ2-2; D unclear. V lost 5 bases to trimming and J lost 0 bases, with 7 bases between them. The germline CDR1 and CDR2 sequences are SEHNR and FQNEAQ (reference sequence). This CDR3 is built from 14 residues. The CDR3 reads CASSESANTGELFF. The CDR3 DNA is TGTGCCAGCAGCGAGAGCGCGAACACCGGGGAGCTGTTTTTT. The entire variable domain, with the rest obtained from reference TRBV7-9 and TRBJ2-2, is as follows: DTGVSQNPRHKITKRGQNVTFRCDPISEHNRLYWYRQTLGQGPEFLTYFQNEAQLEKSRLLSDRFSAERPKGSFSTLEIQRTEQGDSAMYLCASSESANTGELFFGEGSRLTVL.

This clonotype turned up a few times. This chain connects TRBV9 to TRBJ2-1; 11 nucleotides line up with TRBD2. This CDR3 has 15 residues. Trimming cost V 3 bases and J 5 bases; bases outside gene matches: 4. CDR1 SGDLS and CDR2 YYNGEE come from the germline V gene. The DNA of the CDR3 is TGTGCCAGCAGCGAACTAGCGGGAGACAACAATGAGCAGTTCTTC. It encodes CASSELAGDNNEQFF.

The chain couples TRBV27 to TRBJ1-4, with D hard to call. The CDR3 loop spans 12 amino acids. Germline CDR1 reads MNHEY; CDR2 reads SMNVEV (reference sequence). V was clipped by 5 bases and J by 8 bases, with 9 bases between them. CDR3 residues: CASSGLGEKLFF. CDR3 DNA: TGTGCCAGCAGTGGCCTGGGAGAAAAACTGTTTTTT.

This clonotype was counted only a few times. J is TRBJ2-3 and V is TRBV30; D may match TRBD1 or TRBD2 (6 bases each). With 2 bases removed from V and 4 bases from J, the gap between germline ends came to 10 bases. CDR1 GTSNPN and CDR2 SVGIG come from the germline V gene (reference sequence). The CDR3 is 13 amino acids. The CDR3 loop is CAWSRGVPDTQYF. As DNA, the CDR3 is TGTGCCTGGAGTAGGGGGGTTCCAGATACGCAGTATTTT.

This chain connects TRBV12-3 or TRBV12-4 to TRBJ1-4; possible D gene TRBD1, 6 bases. This CDR3 comprises 14 residues. Trimming removed 0 bases from V and 6 bases from J, with 8 bases in between. The CDR3 DNA reads as TGTGCCAGCAGTTTAGCGGGGGGCGATGAAAAACTGTTTTTT. It specifies CASSLAGGDEKLFF.

J is TRBJ2-3 and V is TRBV11-2; a weak D match, TRBD1 (6 bases). V shed 5 bases and J shed 2 bases, with 20 bases lying between them. The CDR3 is 17 amino acids. Germline V lookup: CDR1 SGHAT, CDR2 FQNNGV. CDR3 sequence reads: CASSPDRTDRPTDTQYF. CDR3 coding DNA: TGTGCCAGCAGCCCCGACCGGACAGATCGTCCCACAGATACGCAGTATTTT.

The chain recombines TRBV7-6 with TRBJ2-7; 8 nucleotides line up with TRBD1. The CDR3 totals 14 residues. Trimming removed 5 bases from V and 2 bases from J; junction bases left unmatched: 5. CDR1 is SGHVS, CDR2 FNYEAQ, per germline. The CDR3 DNA reads TGTGCCAGCAGCCCCGGACAGGGCGCCTACGAGCAGTACTTC. Its translation is CASSPGQGAYEQYF.

In this sample, this clonotype turned up a few times. The chain joins TRBV28 to TRBJ2-3; tentatively, D is TRBD1 or TRBD2 (6 bases each). From germline, CDR1 is MDHEN and CDR2 SYDVKM. V was cut by 8 bases and J by 7 bases, with 16 bases left in between. This CDR3 is 13 amino acids long. The CDR3 DNA is TGTGCCAGCCGGGGGCAGATGCTTTATACGCAGTATTTT. Translated, it gives CASRGQMLYTQYF.

There are a few counts of this clonotype. The chain is built from TRBV6-2 or TRBV6-3 and TRBJ2-7; 10 bases are shared with TRBD1. The V segment lost 5 bases and the J segment 6 bases; nucleotides outside the gene matches: 7. The CDR3 covers 14 residues. Germline V gives CDR1 MNHEY, CDR2 SVGEGT. CDR3 sequence reads: CASSDRDRGGEQYF. The CDR3 region has the DNA TGTGCCAGCAGTGACCGGGACAGGGGAGGCGAGCAGTACTTC.

The chain combines TRBV30 with TRBJ1-1; D is possibly TRBD1 (6 bases). Germline CDR1 and CDR2: GTSNPN and SVGIG (reference sequence). Trimming removed 0 bases at V and 8 bases at J, with 7 bases between. This CDR3 contains 11 residues. CDR3 nucleotides: TGTGCCTGGAGTGTAGGACAGGAAGCTTTCTTT. Translated: CAWSVGQEAFF.

This clonotype was counted a few times. The chain joins TRBV5-5 to TRBJ2-2; 12 bases fit TRBD2. The germline V gene encodes CDR1 SGHKS and CDR2 YYEKEE (reference sequence). J lost 5 bases, V lost 3 bases, and 2 bases had no gene match. The CDR3 has 15 residues. CDR3 coding DNA: TGTGCCAGCAGCTCAACTAGCGGGAGGACCGGGGAGCTGTTTTTT. Translating it yields CASSSTSGRTGELFF.

This clonotype was picked up many times. The chain combines TRBV12-3 or TRBV12-4 with TRBJ2-1; TRBD2 aligns across 10 bases. The CDR3 length is 12 residues. Losses at the gene ends were 6 bases for V and 16 bases for J; bases not matched to a gene: 9. The CDR3 here is CASSPLSGREFF. CDR3 nucleotide sequence: TGTGCCAGCAGCCCACTAAGCGGGAGGGAATTCTTC.

This clonotype came up a few times. The rearrangement joins TRBV7-2 to TRBJ1-2; 8 bases map to TRBD1. V gave up 1 base and J gave up 7 bases; unmatched junction bases: 11. The CDR3 is 16 residues long. Germline V gene lookup returns CDR1 SGHTA and CDR2 FQGNSA. The CDR3: CASSLEGGQGGFGYTF. CDR3 bases: TGTGCCAGCAGCTTAGAGGGTGGACAGGGAGGATTTGGCTACACCTTC.

CDR3 DNA sequence: TGTGCCGTTGGGCAGGACCGAAATGAAAAACTGTTTTTT. As protein: CAVGQDRNEKLFF. This chain uses TRBV10-3 with TRBJ1-4; D gene uncertain. In germline, CDR1 is ENHRY, CDR2 SYGVKD. The germline V and J ends were trimmed by 11 bases and 5 bases, with 15 bases remaining between them. The CDR3 is made up of 13 amino acids.

Regarding this clonotype: The junction departs from the called germline gene at one end, perhaps through a read error. The rearrangement uses TRBV29-1 and TRBJ1-5; the D is unclear. This CDR3 is built from 13 residues. Germline CDR1 SQVTM, CDR2 ANQGSEA. CDR3 in amino acids: CSVGVQPNQTQHF. In DNA, the CDR3 is TGCAGCGTTGGCGTACAACCAAATCAGACCCAGCATTTT.